The clone carrying this TCR beta chain was detected many times. Researchers prepared the TCRbeta library using unique molecular identifiers, the study reports. MiXCR was run by TCRdb on the PCR reads, yielding one entry per CDR3 protein. The sample has about 300,000 distinct CDR3 sequences, roughly a tenth seen once. CDR3 size: 14 residues. Germline trimming cut 4 bases from V and 7 bases from J; bases unmatched to any gene: 7. CDR1 and CDR2 from the germline V gene are MDHEN and SYDVKM. The data are from a study of T-cell reconstitution after alpha-beta-depleted transplantation in children. The TCR was taken from a boy younger than two with acute myeloid leukemia, due to receive a stem cell transplant. The material sequenced was PBMCs, taken before TCRalphabeta/CD19-depleted stem cell transplant. The rearrangement uses TRBV28 and TRBJ2-4, with 7 positions matching TRBD1. The CDR3 DNA reads TGTGCCAGCAGTTACTCGGGCAGGGGGAACATTCAGTACTTC. This codes for CASSYSGRGNIQYF.